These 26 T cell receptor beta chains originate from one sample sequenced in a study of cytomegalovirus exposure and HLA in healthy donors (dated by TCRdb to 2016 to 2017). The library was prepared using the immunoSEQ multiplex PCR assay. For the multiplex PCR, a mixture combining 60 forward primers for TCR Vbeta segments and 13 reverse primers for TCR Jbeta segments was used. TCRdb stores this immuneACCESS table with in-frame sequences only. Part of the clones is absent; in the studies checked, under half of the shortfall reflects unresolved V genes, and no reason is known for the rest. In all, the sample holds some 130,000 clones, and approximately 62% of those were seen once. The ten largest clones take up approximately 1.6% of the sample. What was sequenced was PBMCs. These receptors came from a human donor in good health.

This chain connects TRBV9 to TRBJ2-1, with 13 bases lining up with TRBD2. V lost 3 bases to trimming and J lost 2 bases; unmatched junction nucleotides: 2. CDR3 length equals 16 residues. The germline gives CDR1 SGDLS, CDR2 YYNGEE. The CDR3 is CASSAGTSGTYNEQFF. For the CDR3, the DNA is TGTGCCAGCAGCGCCGGGACTAGCGGGACCTACAATGAGCAGTTCTTC.

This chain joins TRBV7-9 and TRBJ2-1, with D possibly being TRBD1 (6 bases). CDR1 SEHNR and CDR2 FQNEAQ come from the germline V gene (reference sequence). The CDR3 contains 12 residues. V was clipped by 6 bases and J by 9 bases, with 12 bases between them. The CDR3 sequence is CASSSGVSEQFF. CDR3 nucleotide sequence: TGTGCCAGCAGTTCAGGGGTGAGTGAGCAGTTCTTC.

In nucleotides, the CDR3 is TGTGCCAGTAGTATAGATGTTCGGCAGGGAGGCGAGCAGTACTTC. Protein product: CASSIDVRQGGEQYF. The chain joins TRBV19 to TRBJ2-7, with a tentative D call TRBD2 (6 bases). V dropped 0 bases and J dropped 6 bases, with 15 bases sitting between them. Germline lookup yields CDR1 LNHDA and CDR2 SQIVND (reference sequence). The CDR3 sequence is 15 residues long. The whole variable domain, filled in from reference TRBV19 and TRBJ2-7, reads DGGITQSPKYLFRKEGQNVTLSCEQNLNHDAMYWYRQDPGQGLRLIYYSQIVNDFQKGDIAEGYSVSREKKESFPLTVTSAQKNPTAFYLCASSIDVRQGGEQYFGPGTRLTVT.

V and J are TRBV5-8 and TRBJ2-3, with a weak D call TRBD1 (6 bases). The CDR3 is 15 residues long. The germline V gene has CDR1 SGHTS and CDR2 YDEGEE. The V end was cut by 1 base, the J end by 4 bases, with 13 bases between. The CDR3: CASSLKGRGADTQYF. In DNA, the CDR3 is TGTGCCAGCAGCTTGAAGGGCAGGGGTGCAGATACGCAGTATTTT. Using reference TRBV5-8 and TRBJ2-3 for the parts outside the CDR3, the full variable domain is EAGVTQSPTHLIKTRGQQATLRCSPISGHTSVYWYQQALGLGLQFLLWYDEGEERNRGNFPPRFSGRQFPNYSSELNVNALELEDSALYLCASSLKGRGADTQYFGPGTRLTVL.

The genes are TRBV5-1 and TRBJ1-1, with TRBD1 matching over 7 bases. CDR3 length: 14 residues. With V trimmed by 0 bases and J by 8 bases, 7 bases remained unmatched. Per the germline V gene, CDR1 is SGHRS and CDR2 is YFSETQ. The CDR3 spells CASSLEGAKSEAFF. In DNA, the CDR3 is TGCGCCAGCAGCTTGGAGGGGGCGAAGTCAGAAGCTTTCTTT.

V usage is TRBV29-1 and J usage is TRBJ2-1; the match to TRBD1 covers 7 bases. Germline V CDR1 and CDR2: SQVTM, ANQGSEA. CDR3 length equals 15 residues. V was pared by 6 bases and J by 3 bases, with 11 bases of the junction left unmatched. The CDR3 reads CSVKTGNGDYNEQFF. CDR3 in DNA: TGCAGCGTCAAGACAGGGAACGGGGACTACAATGAGCAGTTCTTC.

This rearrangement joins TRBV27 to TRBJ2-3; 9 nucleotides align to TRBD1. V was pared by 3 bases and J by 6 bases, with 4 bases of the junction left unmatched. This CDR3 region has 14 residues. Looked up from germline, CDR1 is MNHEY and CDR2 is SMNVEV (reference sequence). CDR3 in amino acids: CASSLTGGWDTQYF. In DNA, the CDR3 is TGTGCCAGCAGTTTGACAGGGGGATGGGATACGCAGTATTTT.

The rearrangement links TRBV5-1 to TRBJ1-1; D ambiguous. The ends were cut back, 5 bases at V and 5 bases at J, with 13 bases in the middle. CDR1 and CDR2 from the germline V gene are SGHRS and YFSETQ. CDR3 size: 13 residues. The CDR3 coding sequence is TGCGCCAGCAGTGAATACTCTACGACTGAAGCTTTCTTT. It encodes CASSEYSTTEAFF. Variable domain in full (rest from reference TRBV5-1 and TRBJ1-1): KAGVTQTPRYLIKTRGQQVTLSCSPISGHRSVSWYQQTPGQGLQFLFEYFSETQRNKGNFPGRFSGRQFSNSRSEMNVSTLELGDSALYLCASSEYSTTEAFFGQGTRLTVV.

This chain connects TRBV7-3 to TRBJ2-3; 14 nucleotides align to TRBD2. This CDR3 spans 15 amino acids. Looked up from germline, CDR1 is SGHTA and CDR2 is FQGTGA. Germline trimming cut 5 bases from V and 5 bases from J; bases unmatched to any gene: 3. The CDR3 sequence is CASSHGLAGGDTQYF. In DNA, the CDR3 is TGTGCCAGCAGCCATGGACTAGCGGGAGGAGATACGCAGTATTTT.

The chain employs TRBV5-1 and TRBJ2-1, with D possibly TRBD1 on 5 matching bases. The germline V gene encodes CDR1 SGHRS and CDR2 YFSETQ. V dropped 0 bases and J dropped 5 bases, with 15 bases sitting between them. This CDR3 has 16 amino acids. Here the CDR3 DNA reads TGCGCCAGCAGCTTGGCTGGGTGGGGCCCCAACAATGAGCAGTTCTTC. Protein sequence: CASSLAGWGPNNEQFF.

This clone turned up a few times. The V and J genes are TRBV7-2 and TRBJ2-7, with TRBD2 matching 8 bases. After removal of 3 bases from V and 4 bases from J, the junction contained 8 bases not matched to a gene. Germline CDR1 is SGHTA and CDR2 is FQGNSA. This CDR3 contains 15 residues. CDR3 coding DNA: TGTGCCAGCAGCTTTCGAGCGGGAGAGATATACGAGCAGTACTTC. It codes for CASSFRAGEIYEQYF. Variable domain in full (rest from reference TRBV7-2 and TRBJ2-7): GAGVSQSPSNKVTEKGKDVELRCDPISGHTALYWYRQSLGQGLEFLIYFQGNSAPDKSGLPSDRFSAERTGGSVSTLTIQRTQQEDSAVYLCASSFRAGEIYEQYFGPGTRLTVT.

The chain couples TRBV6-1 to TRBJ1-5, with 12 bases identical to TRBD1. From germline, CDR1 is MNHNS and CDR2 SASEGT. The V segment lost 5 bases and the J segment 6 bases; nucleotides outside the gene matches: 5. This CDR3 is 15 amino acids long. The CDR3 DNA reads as TGTGCCAGCAGTTGGGACAGGGGGCGCGGTCAGCCCCAGCATTTT. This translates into CASSWDRGRGQPQHF.

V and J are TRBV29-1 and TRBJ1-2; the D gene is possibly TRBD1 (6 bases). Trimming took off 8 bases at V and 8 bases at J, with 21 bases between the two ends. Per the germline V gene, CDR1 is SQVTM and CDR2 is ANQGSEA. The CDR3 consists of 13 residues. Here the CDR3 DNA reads TGCAGCTTAACAAGACAGGAGACCCTCGGCTACACCTTC. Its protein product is CSLTRQETLGYTF. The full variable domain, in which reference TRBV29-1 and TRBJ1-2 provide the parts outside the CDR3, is SAVISQKPSRDICQRGTSLTIQCQVDSQVTMMFWYRQQPGQSLTLIATANQGSEATYESGFVIDKFPISRPNLTFSTLTVSNMSPEDSSIYLCSLTRQETLGYTFGSGTRLTVV.

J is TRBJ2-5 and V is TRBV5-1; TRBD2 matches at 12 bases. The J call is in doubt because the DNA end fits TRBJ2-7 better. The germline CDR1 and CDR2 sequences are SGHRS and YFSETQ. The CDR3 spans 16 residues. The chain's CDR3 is CASSSALAGGPYEQYF. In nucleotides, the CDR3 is TGCGCCAGCTCCTCGGCCCTAGCGGGAGGGCCGTACGAGCAGTACTTC.

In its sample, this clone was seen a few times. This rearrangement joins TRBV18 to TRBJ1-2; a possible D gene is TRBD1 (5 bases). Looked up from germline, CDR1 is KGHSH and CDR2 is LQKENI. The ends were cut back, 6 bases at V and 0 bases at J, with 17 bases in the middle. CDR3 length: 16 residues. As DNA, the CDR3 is TGTGCCAGCTCCCACGGAGGGGAACTAGCTAACTATGGCTACACCTTC. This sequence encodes CASSHGGELANYGYTF.

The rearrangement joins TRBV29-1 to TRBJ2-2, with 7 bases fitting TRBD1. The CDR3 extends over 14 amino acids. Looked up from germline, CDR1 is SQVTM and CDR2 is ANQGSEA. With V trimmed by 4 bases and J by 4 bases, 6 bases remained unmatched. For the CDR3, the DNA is TGCAGCGTTGTGAGACAGGGCGGCACCGGGGAGCTGTTTTTT. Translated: CSVVRQGGTGELFF.

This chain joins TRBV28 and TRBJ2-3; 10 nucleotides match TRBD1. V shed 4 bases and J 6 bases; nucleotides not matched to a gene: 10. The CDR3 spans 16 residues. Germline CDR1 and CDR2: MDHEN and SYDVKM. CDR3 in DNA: TGTGCCAGCAGTTCCCCGGGACAGGGGCCTTCGGATACGCAGTATTTT. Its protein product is CASSSPGQGPSDTQYF.

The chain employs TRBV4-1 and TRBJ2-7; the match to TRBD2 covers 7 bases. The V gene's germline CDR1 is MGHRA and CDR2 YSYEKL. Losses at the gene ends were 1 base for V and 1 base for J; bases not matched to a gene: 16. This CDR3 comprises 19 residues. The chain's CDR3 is CASSQVKGFGGSGSYEQYF. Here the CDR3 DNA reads TGCGCCAGCAGCCAAGTCAAGGGGTTCGGCGGGAGCGGGTCCTACGAGCAGTACTTC.

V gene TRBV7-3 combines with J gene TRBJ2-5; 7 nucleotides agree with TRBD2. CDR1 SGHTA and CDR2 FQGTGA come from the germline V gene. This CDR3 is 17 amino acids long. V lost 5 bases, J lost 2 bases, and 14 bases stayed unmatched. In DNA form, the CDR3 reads TGTGCCAGCAGCCGCGGCGGGGGAGCGCCGAGGCAAGAGACCCAGTACTTC. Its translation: CASSRGGGAPRQETQYF.

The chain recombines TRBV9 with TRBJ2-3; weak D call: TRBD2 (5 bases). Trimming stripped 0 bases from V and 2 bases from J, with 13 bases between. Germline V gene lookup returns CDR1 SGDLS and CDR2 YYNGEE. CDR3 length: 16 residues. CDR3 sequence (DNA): TGTGCCAGCAGCGTAGCTATTGGCGGGTTCACAGATACGCAGTATTTT. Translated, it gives CASSVAIGGFTDTQYF.

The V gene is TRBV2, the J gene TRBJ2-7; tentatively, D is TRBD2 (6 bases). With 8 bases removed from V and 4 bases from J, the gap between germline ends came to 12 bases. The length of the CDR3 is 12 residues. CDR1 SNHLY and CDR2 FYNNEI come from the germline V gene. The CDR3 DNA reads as TGTGCCAGCCGGAGGGAGGTTTACGAGCAGTACTTC. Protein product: CASRREVYEQYF.

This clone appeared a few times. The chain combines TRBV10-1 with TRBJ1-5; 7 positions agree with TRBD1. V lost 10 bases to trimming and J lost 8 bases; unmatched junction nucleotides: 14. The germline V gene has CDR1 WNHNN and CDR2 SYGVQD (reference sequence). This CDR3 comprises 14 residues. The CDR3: CATLMDRQSEPQHF. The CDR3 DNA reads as TGCGCCACCTTAATGGACAGGCAAAGCGAGCCCCAGCATTTT.

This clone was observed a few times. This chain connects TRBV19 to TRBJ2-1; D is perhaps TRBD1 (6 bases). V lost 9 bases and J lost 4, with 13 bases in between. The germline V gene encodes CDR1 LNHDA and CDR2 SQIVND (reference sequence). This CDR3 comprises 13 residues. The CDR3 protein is CASRGRVYNEQFF. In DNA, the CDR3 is TGTGCCAGCAGGGGTCGGGTTTACAATGAGCAGTTCTTC.

The CDR3 DNA reads as TGTGCCATCAGTGAACGGCAGGGGGCTAGCGGGAGGACGACAGATACGCAGTATTTT. Translation: CAISERQGASGRTTDTQYF. The J gene is TRBJ2-3, the V gene TRBV10-3; TRBD2 matches 11 bases. The germline CDR1 and CDR2 sequences are ENHRY and SYGVKD. This CDR3 has 19 amino acids. V gave up 3 bases and J gave up 3 bases; unmatched junction bases: 14.

CDR3 bases: TGTGCCAGTAGGGGGGACAGCCGCAATCAGCCCCAGCATTTT. It specifies CASRGDSRNQPQHF. This chain uses TRBV19 with TRBJ1-5, with 7 bases lining up with TRBD1. The CDR3 loop spans 14 amino acids. V lost 6 bases to trimming and J lost 2 bases; unmatched junction nucleotides: 4. Germline V CDR1 and CDR2: LNHDA, SQIVND (reference sequence).

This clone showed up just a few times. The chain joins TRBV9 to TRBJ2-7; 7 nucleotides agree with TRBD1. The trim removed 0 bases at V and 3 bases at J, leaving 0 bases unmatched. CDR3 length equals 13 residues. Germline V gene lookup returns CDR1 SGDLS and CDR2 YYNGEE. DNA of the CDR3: TGTGCCAGCAGCGTAGGGGACAGCTACGAGCAGTACTTC. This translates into CASSVGDSYEQYF.